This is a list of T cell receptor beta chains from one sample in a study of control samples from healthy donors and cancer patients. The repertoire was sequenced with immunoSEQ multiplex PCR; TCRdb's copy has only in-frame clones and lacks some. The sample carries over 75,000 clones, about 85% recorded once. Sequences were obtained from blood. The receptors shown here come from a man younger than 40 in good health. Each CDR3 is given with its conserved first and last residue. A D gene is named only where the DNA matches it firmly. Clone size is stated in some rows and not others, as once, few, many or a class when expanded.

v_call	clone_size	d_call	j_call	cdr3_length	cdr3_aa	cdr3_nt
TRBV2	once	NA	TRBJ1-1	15	CASSEAQDLNTEAFF	TGTGCCAGCAGTGAAGCCCAGGACCTAAACACTGAAGCTTTCTTT
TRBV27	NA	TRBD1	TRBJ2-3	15	CASTSGTARIDTQYF	TGTGCCAGCACTTCCGGGACAGCGAGAATAGATACGCAGTATTTT
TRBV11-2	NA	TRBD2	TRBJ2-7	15	CASSLGLAVGYEQYF	TGTGCCAGCAGCTTAGGCCTAGCGGTTGGTTACGAGCAGTACTTC
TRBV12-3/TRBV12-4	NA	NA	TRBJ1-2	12	CASRGPGDGYTF	TGTGCCAGCAGAGGCCCGGGGGACGGCTACACCTTC
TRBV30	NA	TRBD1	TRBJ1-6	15	CAWSPQTGVNSPLHF	TGTGCCTGGAGTCCGCAGACAGGGGTAAATTCACCCCTCCACTTT
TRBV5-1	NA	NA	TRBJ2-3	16	CASSSVAPGDTDTQYF	TGCGCCAGCAGCTCCGTAGCACCCGGCGACACAGATACGCAGTATTTT
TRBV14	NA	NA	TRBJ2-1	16	CASSQVAAPSYNEQFF	TGTGCCAGCAGCCAAGTAGCGGCCCCCTCCTACAATGAGCAGTTCTTC
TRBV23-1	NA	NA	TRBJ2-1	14	CASSPPFSYNEQFF	TGCGCCAGCAGTCCACCTTTCTCCTACAATGAGCAGTTCTTC
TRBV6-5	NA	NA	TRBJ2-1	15	CASRSTGGHYNEQFF	TGTGCCAGCAGATCCACGGGGGGCCACTACAATGAGCAGTTCTTC
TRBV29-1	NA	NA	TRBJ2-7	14	CSVGAGPISYEQYF	TGCAGCGTTGGGGCAGGGCCGATCTCCTACGAGCAGTACTTC
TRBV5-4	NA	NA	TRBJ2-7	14	CASSLGPSSYEQYF	TGTGCCAGCAGCTTGGGTCCCAGCTCCTACGAGCAGTACTTC
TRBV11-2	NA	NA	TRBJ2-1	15	CASSLLGSVTPEQFF	TGTGCCAGCAGCTTACTGGGATCGGTCACCCCTGAGCAGTTCTTC
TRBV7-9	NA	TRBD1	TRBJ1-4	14	CASSFHRGGEKLFF	TGTGCCAGCAGCTTTCACAGGGGTGGCGAAAAACTGTTTTTT
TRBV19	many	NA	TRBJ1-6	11	CASMDDSPLHF	TGTGCCAGTATGGATGATTCACCCCTCCACTTT
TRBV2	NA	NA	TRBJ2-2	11	CASSEPGELFF	TGTGCCAGCAGTGAGCCCGGGGAGCTGTTTTTT
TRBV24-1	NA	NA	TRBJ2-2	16	CATSDSGTVNTGELFF	TGTGCCACCAGTGACTCCGGGACGGTGAACACCGGGGAGCTGTTTTTT
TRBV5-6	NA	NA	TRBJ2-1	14	CASSLGLLIDEQFF	TGTGCCAGCAGCTTGGGACTCCTAATCGATGAGCAGTTCTTC
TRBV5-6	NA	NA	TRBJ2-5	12	CASSSLDETQYF	TGTGCCAGCAGCTCCCTGGATGAGACCCAGTACTTC
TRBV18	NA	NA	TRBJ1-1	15	CASSLQQGSNTEAFF	TGTGCCAGCTCATTACAACAGGGCTCGAACACTGAAGCTTTCTTT
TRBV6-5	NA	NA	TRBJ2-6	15	CASTRGVSGANVLTF	TGTGCCAGCACCAGAGGGGTCTCTGGGGCCAACGTCCTGACTTTC
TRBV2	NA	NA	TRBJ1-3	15	CATSNQILSGNTIYF	TGTGCCACCAGTAATCAGATCCTCTCTGGAAACACCATATATTTT
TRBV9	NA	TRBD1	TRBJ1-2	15	CASSSSGTGSYGYTF	TGTGCCAGCAGCTCTTCCGGGACAGGGAGCTATGGCTACACCTTC
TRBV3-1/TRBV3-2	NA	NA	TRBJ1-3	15	CASSQERAGGNTIYF	TGTGCCAGCAGCCAAGAACGAGCAGGGGGAAACACCATATATTTT
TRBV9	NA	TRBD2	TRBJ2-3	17	CASSVSGLAGSTDTQYF	TGTGCCAGCAGCGTATCCGGACTAGCGGGGAGCACAGATACGCAGTATTTT
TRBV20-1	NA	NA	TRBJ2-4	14	CSAGGSLAKNIQYF	TGCAGTGCTGGTGGATCGTTAGCCAAAAACATTCAGTACTTC
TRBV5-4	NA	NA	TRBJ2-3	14	CASSWRKPPDTQYF	TGTGCCAGCAGCTGGAGGAAGCCCCCAGATACGCAGTATTTT
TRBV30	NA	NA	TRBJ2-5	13	CAWSPVPQETQYF	TGTGCCTGGAGTCCCGTGCCCCAAGAGACCCAGTACTTC
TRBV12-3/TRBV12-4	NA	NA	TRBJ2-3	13	CASVQGRTDTQYF	TGTGCCAGCGTACAGGGTAGGACAGATACGCAGTATTTT
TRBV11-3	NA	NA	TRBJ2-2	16	CASSLDLRTNTGELFF	TGTGCCAGCAGCTTAGATTTAAGAACGAACACCGGGGAGCTGTTTTTT
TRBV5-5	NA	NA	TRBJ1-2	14	CASSLDSLNYGYTF	TGTGCCAGCAGCTTGGACAGTCTCAACTATGGCTACACCTTC
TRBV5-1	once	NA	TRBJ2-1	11	CASSFGGEQFF	TGCGCCAGCAGCTTCGGAGGGGAGCAGTTCTTC
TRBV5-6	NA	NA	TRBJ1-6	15	CASSPGARVLSPLHF	TGTGCCAGCAGCCCGGGGGCGCGGGTGCTCTCACCCCTCCACTTT
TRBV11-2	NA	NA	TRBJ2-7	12	CASSLEGYEQYF	TGTGCCAGCAGCTTAGAGGGCTACGAGCAGTACTTC
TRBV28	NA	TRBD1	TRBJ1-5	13	CASSSQGNQPQHF	TGTGCCAGCAGTTCACAGGGGAATCAGCCCCAGCATTTT
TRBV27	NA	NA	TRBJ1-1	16	CASWANLGTGKREAFF	TGTGCCAGCTGGGCGAACTTAGGAACAGGGAAGCGCGAAGCTTTCTTT
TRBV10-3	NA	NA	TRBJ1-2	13	CAISDVRGDGYTF	TGTGCCATCAGCGACGTAAGGGGCGATGGCTACACCTTC
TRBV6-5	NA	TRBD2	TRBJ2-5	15	CASSYGGTSWETQYF	TGTGCCAGCAGTTACGGAGGGACTAGCTGGGAGACCCAGTACTTC
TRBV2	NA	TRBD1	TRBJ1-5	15	CASSQSTGGNQPQHF	TGTGCCAGCAGTCAGTCGACAGGGGGAAATCAGCCCCAGCATTTT
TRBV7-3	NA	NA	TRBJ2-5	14	CASSSTGTRETQYF	TGTGCCAGCAGCTCAACTGGGACCCGGGAGACCCAGTACTTC
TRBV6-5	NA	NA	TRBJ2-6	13	CASYLSGANVLTF	TGTGCCAGCTATCTCTCTGGGGCCAACGTCCTGACTTTC
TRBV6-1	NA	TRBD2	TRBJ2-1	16	CASSEGLAGAYNEQFF	TGTGCCAGCAGTGAAGGGCTAGCGGGGGCCTACAATGAGCAGTTCTTC
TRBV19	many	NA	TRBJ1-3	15	CASSYRGFSGNTIYF	TGTGCCAGTAGTTATCGGGGCTTCTCTGGAAACACCATATATTTT
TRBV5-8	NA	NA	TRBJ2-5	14	CASSLDLGRETQYF	TGTGCCAGCAGCTTGGACCTGGGCCGAGAGACCCAGTACTTC
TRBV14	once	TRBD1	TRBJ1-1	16	CASSQDGTGMNTEAFF	TGTGCCAGCAGCCAAGACGGGACAGGGATGAACACTGAAGCTTTCTTT
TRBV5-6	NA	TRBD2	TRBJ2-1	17	CASSWGLAGDHYNEQFF	TGTGCCAGCAGCTGGGGACTAGCGGGGGACCATTACAATGAGCAGTTCTTC
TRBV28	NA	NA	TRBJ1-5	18	CASILLPRGGHYNQPQHF	TGTGCCAGCATCCTATTACCTCGTGGGGGCCACTACAATCAGCCCCAGCATTTT
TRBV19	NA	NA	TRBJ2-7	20	CASPLCRLGFNKSSSYEQYF	TGTGCCAGCCCTCTTTGTCGGCTGGGCTTTAATAAGTCGAGCTCCTACGAGCAGTACTTC